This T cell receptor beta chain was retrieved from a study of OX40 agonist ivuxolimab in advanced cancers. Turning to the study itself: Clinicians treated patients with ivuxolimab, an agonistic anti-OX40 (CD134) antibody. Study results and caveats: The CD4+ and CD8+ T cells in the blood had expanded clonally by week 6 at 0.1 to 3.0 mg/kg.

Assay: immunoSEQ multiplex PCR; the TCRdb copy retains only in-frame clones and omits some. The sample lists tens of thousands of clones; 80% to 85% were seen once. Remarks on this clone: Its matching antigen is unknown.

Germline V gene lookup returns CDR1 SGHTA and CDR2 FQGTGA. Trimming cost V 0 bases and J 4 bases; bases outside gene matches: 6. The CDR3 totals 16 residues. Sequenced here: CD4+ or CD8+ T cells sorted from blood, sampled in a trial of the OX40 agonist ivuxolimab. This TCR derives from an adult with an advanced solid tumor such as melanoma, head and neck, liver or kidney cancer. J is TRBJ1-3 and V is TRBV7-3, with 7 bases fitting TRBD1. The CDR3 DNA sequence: TGTGCCAGCAGCTTAACGTCGGCAGGGGGAGGAAACACCATATATTTT. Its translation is CASSLTSAGGGNTIYF.